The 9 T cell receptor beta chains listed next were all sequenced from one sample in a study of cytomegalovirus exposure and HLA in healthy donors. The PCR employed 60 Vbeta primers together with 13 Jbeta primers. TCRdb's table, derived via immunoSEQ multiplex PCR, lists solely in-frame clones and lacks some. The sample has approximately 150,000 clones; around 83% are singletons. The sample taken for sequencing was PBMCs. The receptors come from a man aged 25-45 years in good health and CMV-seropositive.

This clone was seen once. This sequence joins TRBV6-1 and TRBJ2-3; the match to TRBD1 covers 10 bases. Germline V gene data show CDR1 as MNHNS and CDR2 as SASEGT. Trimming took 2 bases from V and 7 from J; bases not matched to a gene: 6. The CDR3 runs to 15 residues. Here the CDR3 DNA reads TGTGCCAGCAGTGAACCGGGACAGGGGCCGAATACGCAGTATTTT. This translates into CASSEPGQGPNTQYF.

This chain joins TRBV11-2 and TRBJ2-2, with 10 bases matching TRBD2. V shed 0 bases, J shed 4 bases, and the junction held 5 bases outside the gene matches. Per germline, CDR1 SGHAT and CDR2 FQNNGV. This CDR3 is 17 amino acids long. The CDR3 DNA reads TGTGCCAGCAGCTTAGATCTACTAGCGGGACGCACCGGGGAGCTGTTTTTT. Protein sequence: CASSLDLLAGRTGELFF.

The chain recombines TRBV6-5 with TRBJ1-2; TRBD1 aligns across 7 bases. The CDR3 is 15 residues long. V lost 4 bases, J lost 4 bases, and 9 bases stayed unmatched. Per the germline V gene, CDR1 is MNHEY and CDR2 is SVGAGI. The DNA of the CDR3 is TGTGCCAGCAGTTCGGGACAGACCTTCCCCTATGGCTACACCTTC. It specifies CASSSGQTFPYGYTF.

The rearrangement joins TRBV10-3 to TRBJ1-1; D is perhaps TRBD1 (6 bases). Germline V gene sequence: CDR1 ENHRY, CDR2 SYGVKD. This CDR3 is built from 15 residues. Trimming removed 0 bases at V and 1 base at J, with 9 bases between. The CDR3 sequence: CAISESGRGNTEAFF. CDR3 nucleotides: TGTGCCATCAGTGAGTCGGGCAGGGGGAACACTGAAGCTTTCTTT.

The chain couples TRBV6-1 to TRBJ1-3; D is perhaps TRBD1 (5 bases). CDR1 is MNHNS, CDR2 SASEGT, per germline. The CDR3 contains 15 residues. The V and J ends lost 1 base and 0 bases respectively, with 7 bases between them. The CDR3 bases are TGTGCCAGCAGTGAAGACGGGGGCTCTGGAAACACCATATATTTT. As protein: CASSEDGGSGNTIYF.

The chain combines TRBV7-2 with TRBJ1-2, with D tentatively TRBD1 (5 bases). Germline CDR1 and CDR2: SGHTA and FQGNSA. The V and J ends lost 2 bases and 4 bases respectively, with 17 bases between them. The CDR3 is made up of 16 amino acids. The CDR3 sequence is CASSLSPGGKSYGYTF. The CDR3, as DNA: TGTGCCAGCAGCTTATCACCTGGGGGGAAATCCTATGGCTACACCTTC. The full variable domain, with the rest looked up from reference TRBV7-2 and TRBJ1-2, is GAGVSQSPSNKVTEKGKDVELRCDPISGHTALYWYRQSLGQGLEFLIYFQGNSAPDKSGLPSDRFSAERTGGSVSTLTIQRTQQEDSAVYLCASSLSPGGKSYGYTFGSGTRLTVV.

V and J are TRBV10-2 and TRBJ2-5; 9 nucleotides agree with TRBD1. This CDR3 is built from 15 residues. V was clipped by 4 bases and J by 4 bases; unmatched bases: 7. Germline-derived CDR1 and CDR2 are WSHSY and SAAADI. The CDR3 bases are TGCGCCAGCAGTGTCGGGACAGGGTTTTTAGAGACCCAGTACTTC. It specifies CASSVGTGFLETQYF.

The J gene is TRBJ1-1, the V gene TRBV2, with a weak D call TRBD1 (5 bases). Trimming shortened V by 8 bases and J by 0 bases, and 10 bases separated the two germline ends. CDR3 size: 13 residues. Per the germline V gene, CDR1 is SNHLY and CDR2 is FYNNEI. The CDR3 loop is CASRSDMNTEAFF. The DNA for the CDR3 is TGTGCCAGCCGATCGGACATGAACACTGAAGCTTTCTTT.

The DNA for the CDR3 is TGTGCCAGCGAGGGGGACGCCCTCTCCTACGAGCAGTACTTC. Residues: CASEGDALSYEQYF. The chain links TRBV6-6 to TRBJ2-7; the D gene is possibly TRBD1 (6 bases). The germline CDR1 and CDR2 sequences are MNHNY and SVGAGI (reference sequence). The CDR3 totals 14 residues. Trimming cost V 8 bases and J 0 bases, with 14 bases left between them.